A single TCR beta chain is shown here with its context. The assay was immunoSEQ multiplex PCR, and TCRdb's table has in-frame clones only and misses some. This table holds more than 25,000 clones, roughly 90% found once. The data belong to a study of blood T cell repertoires in COVID-19. In the study overall: Samples of COVID-19 (acute and convalescent) were obtained from the United States, Italy and Spain. PBMCs, B-cell-depleted T cells, or T cells provided the cDNA or gDNA that made up the material.

Unmatched junction bases numbered 5, after V lost 3 bases and J lost 4 bases. This CDR3 is built from 15 residues. Germline CDR1 reads KGHSH; CDR2 reads LQKENI. The TCR was taken from a woman in her thirties or forties with active or convalescent COVID-19. The sequenced sample was peripheral blood. V and J are TRBV18 and TRBJ1-2; 10 bases are shared with TRBD1. The CDR3 DNA sequence: TGTGCCAGCTCACCGGGACAGGGGCTACCCTATGGCTACACCTTC. Amino acid sequence: CASSPGQGLPYGYTF.